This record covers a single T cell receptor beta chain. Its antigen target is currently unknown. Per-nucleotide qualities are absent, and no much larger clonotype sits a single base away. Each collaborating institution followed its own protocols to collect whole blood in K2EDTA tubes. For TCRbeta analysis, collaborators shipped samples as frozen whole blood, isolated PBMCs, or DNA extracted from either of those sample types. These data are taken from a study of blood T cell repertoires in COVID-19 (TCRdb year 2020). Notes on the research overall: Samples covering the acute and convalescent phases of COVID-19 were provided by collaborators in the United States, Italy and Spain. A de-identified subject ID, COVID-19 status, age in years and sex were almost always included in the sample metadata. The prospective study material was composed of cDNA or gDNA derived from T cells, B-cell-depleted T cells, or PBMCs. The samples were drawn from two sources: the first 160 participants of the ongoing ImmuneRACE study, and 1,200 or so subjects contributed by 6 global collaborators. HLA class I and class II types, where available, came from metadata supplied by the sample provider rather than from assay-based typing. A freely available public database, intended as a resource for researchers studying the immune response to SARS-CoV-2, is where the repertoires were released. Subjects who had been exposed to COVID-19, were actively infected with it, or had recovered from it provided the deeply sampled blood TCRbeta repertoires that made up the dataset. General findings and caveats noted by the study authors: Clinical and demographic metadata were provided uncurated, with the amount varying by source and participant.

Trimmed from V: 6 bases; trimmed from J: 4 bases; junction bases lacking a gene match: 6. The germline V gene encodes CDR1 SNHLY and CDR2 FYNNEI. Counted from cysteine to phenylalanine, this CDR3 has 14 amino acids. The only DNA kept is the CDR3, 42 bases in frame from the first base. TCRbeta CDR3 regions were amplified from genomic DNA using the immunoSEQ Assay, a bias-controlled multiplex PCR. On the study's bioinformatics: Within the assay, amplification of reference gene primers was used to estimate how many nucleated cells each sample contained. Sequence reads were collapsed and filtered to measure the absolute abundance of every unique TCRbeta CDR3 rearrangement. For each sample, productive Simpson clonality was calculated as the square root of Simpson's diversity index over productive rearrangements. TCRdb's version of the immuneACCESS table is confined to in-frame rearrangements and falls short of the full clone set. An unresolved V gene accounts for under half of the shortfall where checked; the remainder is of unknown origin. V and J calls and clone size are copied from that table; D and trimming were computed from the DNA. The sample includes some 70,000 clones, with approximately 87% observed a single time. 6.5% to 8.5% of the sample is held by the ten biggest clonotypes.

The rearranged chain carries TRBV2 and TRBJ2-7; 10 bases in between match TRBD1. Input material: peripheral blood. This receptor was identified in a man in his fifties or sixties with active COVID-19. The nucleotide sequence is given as TGTGCCAGCAGAGGACAGGGGGGGTCTTACGAGCAGTACTTC. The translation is CASRGQGGSYEQYF.